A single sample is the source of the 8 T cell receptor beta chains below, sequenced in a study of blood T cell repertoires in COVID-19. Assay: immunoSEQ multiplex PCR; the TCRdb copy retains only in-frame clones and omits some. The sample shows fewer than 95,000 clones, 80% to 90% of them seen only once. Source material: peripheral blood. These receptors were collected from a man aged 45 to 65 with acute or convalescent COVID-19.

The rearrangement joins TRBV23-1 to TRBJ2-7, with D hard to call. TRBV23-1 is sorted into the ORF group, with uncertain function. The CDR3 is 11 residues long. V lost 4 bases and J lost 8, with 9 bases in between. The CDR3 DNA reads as TGCGCCAGCAGTCCCCCTATACAGCAGTACTTC. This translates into CASSPPIQQYF.

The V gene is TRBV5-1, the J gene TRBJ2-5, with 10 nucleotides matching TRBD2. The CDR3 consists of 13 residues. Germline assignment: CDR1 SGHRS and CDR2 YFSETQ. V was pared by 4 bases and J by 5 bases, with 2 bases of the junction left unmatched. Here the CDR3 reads CASSLSGGETQYF. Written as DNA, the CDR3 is TGCGCCAGCAGCCTTAGCGGGGGGGAGACCCAGTACTTC.

The CDR3: CASSQNLGQVSSGANVLTF. CDR3 nucleotide sequence: TGTGCCAGCAGCCAAAATCTTGGTCAGGTCAGCTCTGGGGCCAACGTCCTGACTTTC. The chain employs TRBV7-9 and TRBJ2-6, with D hard to call. The length of the CDR3 is 19 residues. Germline V gives CDR1 SEHNR, CDR2 FQNEAQ (reference sequence). V lost 5 bases, J lost 0 bases, and 20 bases lay in between.

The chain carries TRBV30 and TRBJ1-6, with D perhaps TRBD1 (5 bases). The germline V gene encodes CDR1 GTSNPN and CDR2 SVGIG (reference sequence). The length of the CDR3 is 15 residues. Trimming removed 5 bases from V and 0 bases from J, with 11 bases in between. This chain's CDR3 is CAWSREVSYNSPLHF. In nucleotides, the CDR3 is TGTGCCTGGTCCAGGGAAGTCTCCTATAATTCACCCCTCCACTTT.

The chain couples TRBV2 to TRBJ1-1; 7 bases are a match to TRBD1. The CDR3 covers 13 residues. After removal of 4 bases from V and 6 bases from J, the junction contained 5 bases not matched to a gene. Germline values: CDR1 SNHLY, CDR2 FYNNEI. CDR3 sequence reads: CASSGDSNAEAFF. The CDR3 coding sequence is TGTGCCAGCAGTGGGGACAGCAACGCTGAAGCTTTCTTT.

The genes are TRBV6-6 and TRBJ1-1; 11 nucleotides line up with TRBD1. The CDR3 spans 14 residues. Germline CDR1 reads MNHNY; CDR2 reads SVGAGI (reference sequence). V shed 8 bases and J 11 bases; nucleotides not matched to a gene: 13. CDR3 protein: CASARGGDRGYAFF. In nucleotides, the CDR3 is TGTGCCAGCGCCCGAGGGGGGGACAGGGGGTACGCTTTCTTT.

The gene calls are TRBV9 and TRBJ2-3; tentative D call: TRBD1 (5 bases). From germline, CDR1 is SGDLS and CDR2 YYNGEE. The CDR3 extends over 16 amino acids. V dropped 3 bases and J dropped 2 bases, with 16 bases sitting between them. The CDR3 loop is CASSDGQTASTDTQYF. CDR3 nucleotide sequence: TGTGCCAGCAGCGACGGTCAGACAGCTTCCACAGATACGCAGTATTTT.

This CDR3 reads CASSLVGQTDTEAFF. The CDR3 DNA reads TGTGCCAGCAGCTTAGTCGGACAAACGGACACTGAAGCTTTCTTT. This rearrangement joins TRBV7-6 to TRBJ1-1; possible D gene TRBD1, 5 bases. Per germline, CDR1 SGHVS and CDR2 FNYEAQ. Between the trimmed V and J ends, which lost 1 base and 3 bases, there was a span of 12 bases. This CDR3 comprises 15 residues.